This T cell receptor (beta chain) emerged from a study of cytomegalovirus exposure and HLA in healthy donors. Background on the study: The approximately 120 validation repertoires used the same platform as the roughly 670 first-cohort repertoires (as reported by a later analysis). Notes on the study in general: The tendency of first-cohort TCR clusters to co-occur in the roughly 120 validation repertoires was the finding of a later analysis. Researchers counted around 180 TCR beta chains as cytomegalovirus-associated. Specific recognition of CMV antigens was confirmed in vitro for three chains (all CMV-associated).

CDR3 size: 15 residues. The V gene's germline CDR1 is ENHRY and CDR2 SYGVKD. V gave up 6 bases and J gave up 7 bases; unmatched junction bases: 10. As concerns this clone: Its antigen is not identified.

TCRdb's copy holds only in-frame clones and misses some; the assay was immunoSEQ multiplex PCR. The sample has about 270,000 clones, around 85% seen once. Sequencing was performed on PBMCs. This chain uses TRBV10-3 with TRBJ1-4, with 8 bases lining up with TRBD1. This sequence was found in a woman younger than 30 in good health and CMV-seronegative. DNA of the CDR3: TGTGCCATCAGGGGGGTTGGACAGGGTGCTGAAAAACTGTTTTTT. Translation gives CAIRGVGQGAEKLFF.